Shown below are 16 T cell receptor beta chains from a single sample sequenced in a study of T-cell reconstitution after alpha-beta-depleted transplantation in children. Preparation of the TCRbeta library involved a method that used unique molecular identifiers. Using its own MiXCR run on the PCR reads, TCRdb lists one record per CDR3 protein. The sample lists hundreds of thousands of distinct CDR3 sequences; approximately 12% were seen once. The sample was PBMCs, mostly from graft donor cells, taken 360 days after TCRalphabeta/CD19-depleted stem cell transplant. The source of these receptors is a male patient younger than 18 who had a stem cell transplant for acute myeloid leukemia, so the T cells may come from the graft donor.

Only a few counts were recorded for this clonotype. This chain links TRBV7-9 with TRBJ1-6; D not resolved. The CDR3 sequence is 14 residues long. CDR1 is SEHNR and CDR2 is FQNEAQ in the germline V gene (reference sequence). V was shortened by 4 bases and J by 7 bases, with 11 bases between the two germline ends. CDR3: CASSSGRRNSPLHF. The CDR3 nucleotides read TGTGCCAGCAGCTCCGGGCGACGAAATTCACCCCTCCACTTT.

V is TRBV11-1 and J is TRBJ2-2; 8 bases fit TRBD1. This CDR3 has 18 amino acids. V dropped 2 bases and J dropped 4; count of bases not matched to a gene: 12. Germline assignment: CDR1 SGHAT and CDR2 FQDESV (reference sequence). The DNA for the CDR3 is TGTGCCAGCAGCTTAAATCCTGTCGCAGGGGGCCTCACCGGGGAGCTGTTTTTT. Its translation is CASSLNPVAGGLTGELFF.

V usage is TRBV27 and J usage is TRBJ2-6; D unclear. Germline-derived CDR1 and CDR2 are MNHEY and SMNVEV (reference sequence). V was shortened by 2 bases and J by 4 bases, with 6 bases between the two germline ends. The CDR3 length is 14 residues. The chain's CDR3 is CASSLQSGANVLTF. In DNA, the CDR3 is TGTGCCAGCAGTTTACAGTCCGGGGCCAACGTCCTGACTTTC.

The chain carries TRBV18 and TRBJ2-4; tentatively, D is TRBD1 (6 bases). Germline CDR1 is KGHSH and CDR2 is LQKENI. Trimming took off 3 bases at V and 1 base at J, with 31 bases between the two ends. This CDR3 is built from 22 residues. CDR3 region: CASSPQKLQGRDLPGAKNIQYF. The CDR3 DNA reads TGTGCCAGCTCACCTCAAAAACTACAGGGTAGAGATCTTCCTGGTGCCAAAAACATTCAGTACTTC.

The chain links TRBV23-1 to TRBJ2-1; 8 nucleotides match TRBD1. TRBV23-1 is given ORF status, its function remaining uncertain. The CDR3 runs to 16 residues. V lost 0 bases to trimming and J lost 7 bases; unmatched junction nucleotides: 8. The CDR3 DNA reads TGCGCCAGCAGTCAATCTTCACTTAGGACAGGGAATGAGCAGTTCTTC. Its translation: CASSQSSLRTGNEQFF.

The rearrangement uses TRBV7-8 and TRBJ2-1; possible D gene TRBD1, 6 bases. V was clipped by 2 bases and J by 0 bases, with 11 bases between them. The CDR3 is 16 amino acids. The germline V gene has CDR1 SGHVS and CDR2 FQNEAQ. Here the CDR3 DNA reads TGTGCCAGCAGCTTACTGAAAGGGGGCTCCTACAATGAGCAGTTCTTC. The encoded protein is CASSLLKGGSYNEQFF.

This clonotype has a count of ten or more. The chain is built from TRBV5-4 and TRBJ2-7; the match to TRBD1 covers 7 bases. The CDR3 is 15 residues long. Germline CDR1 and CDR2: SGHNT and YYREEE (reference sequence). V gave up 0 bases and J gave up 4 bases; unmatched junction bases: 7. The CDR3 protein is CASSLVTGTQYEQYF. CDR3 DNA: TGTGCCAGCAGCTTGGTGACAGGGACCCAATACGAGCAGTACTTC.

The CDR3 nucleotides read TGCGCCAGCAGCCCCTTCGGTCAGCGAGGGGGCACAGATACGCAGTATTTT. It codes for CASSPFGQRGGTDTQYF. This chain uses TRBV4-3 with TRBJ2-3; the D call may be TRBD1 or TRBD2 (5 bases each). Trimming left V 4 bases short and J 1 base short, with 18 bases between. The CDR3 is 17 residues long. Germline CDR1 is LGHNA and CDR2 is YSLEER.

In its sample, this clonotype was seen a few times. V is TRBV14 and J is TRBJ2-5; 10 bases fit TRBD2. J gave up 5 bases and V 5 bases, and 17 bases lay outside the gene matches. The germline CDR1 and CDR2 sequences are SGHDN and FVKESK. The CDR3 spans 18 residues. DNA for the CDR3: TGTGCCAGCAGCACCCTCCAGGGACTAGCGACCGCCTGGGAGACCCAGTACTTC. Translated: CASSTLQGLATAWETQYF. The variable domain in full, completed from reference TRBV14 and TRBJ2-5, reads EAGVTQFPSHSVIEKGQTVTLRCDPISGHDNLYWYRRVMGKEIKFLLHFVKESKQDESGMPNNRFLAERTGGTYSTLKVQPAELEDSGVYFCASSTLQGLATAWETQYFGPGTRLLVL.

This clonotype has a handful of counts. This chain connects TRBV4-3 to TRBJ2-1; 12 positions match TRBD2. Germline CDR1 reads LGHNA; CDR2 reads YSLEER. The junction had 9 bases not matched to a gene; V was cut back by 3 bases and J by 0 bases. This CDR3 is 19 amino acids long. Here the CDR3 reads CASSHGLAGGISSYNEQFF. The CDR3 DNA is TGCGCCAGCAGCCATGGCCTAGCGGGAGGGATCAGCTCCTACAATGAGCAGTTCTTC.

At least ten counts were recorded for this clonotype. The chain carries TRBV28 and TRBJ2-5; perhaps TRBD2 as D (5 bases). Trimming removed 2 bases at V and 10 bases at J, with 8 bases between. Germline assignment: CDR1 MDHEN and CDR2 SYDVKM. CDR3 size: 11 residues. CDR3 protein: CASSLSGSQYF. The CDR3 DNA reads as TGTGCCAGCAGTTTAAGTGGGAGCCAGTACTTC.

The rearrangement links TRBV20-1 to TRBJ2-5; D is unclear. This CDR3 comprises 12 residues. V was trimmed by 6 bases and J by 2 bases, leaving 10 bases between them. The germline CDR1 and CDR2 sequences are DFQATT and SNEGSKA (reference sequence). In nucleotides, the CDR3 is TGCAGTGCCGATTTGGCTCAAGAGACCCAGTACTTC. This translates into CSADLAQETQYF.

To note about this clonotype: One base away lies a much larger clone, so this may be a sequencing read error. The V call is TRBV20-1, the J call TRBJ2-3; a weak D match, TRBD2 (5 bases). Germline assignment: CDR1 DFQATT and CDR2 SNEGSKA (reference sequence). The CDR3 contains 12 residues. CDR3 residues: CSTRLRGTPQYF. DNA for the CDR3: TGCAGTACTAGATTACGGGGAACGCCACAGTATTTT.

This clonotype has more than one count but fewer than ten. The chain combines TRBV9 with TRBJ2-3; 7 bases map to TRBD2. V shed 2 bases and J 6 bases; nucleotides not matched to a gene: 6. CDR3 length equals 14 residues. CDR1 is SGDLS and CDR2 is YYNGEE in the germline V gene. This CDR3 reads CASSVTSRGDTQYF. The CDR3 DNA is TGTGCCAGCAGCGTGACTAGCAGAGGGGATACGCAGTATTTT.

This clonotype appeared many times. The rearrangement joins TRBV12-3 or TRBV12-4 to TRBJ2-7; TRBD1 or TRBD2 may be the D gene (5 bases each). Trimming left V 0 bases short and J 4 bases short, with 22 bases between. This CDR3 has 18 amino acids. Here the CDR3 DNA reads TGTGCCAGCAGTTTAGCCGCCCTTGAGCGACGGGGACGGTACGAGCAGTACTTC. This sequence encodes CASSLAALERRGRYEQYF.

V is TRBV28 and J is TRBJ2-7; a weak D match, TRBD2 (6 bases). V lost 3 bases and J 7 bases, leaving 10 bases between the germline ends. The length of the CDR3 is 12 residues. Germline loops: CDR1 MDHEN, CDR2 SYDVKM. CDR3 DNA: TGTGCCAGCAGTTTGGGGGGAATGGAGCAGTACTTC. It is translated as CASSLGGMEQYF.